Shown below are 27 T cell receptor beta chains from a single sample sequenced in a study of cytomegalovirus exposure and HLA in healthy donors. The PCR used 60 Vbeta and 13 Jbeta primers. Sequencing was performed with immunoSEQ multiplex PCR; in TCRdb, only in-frame clones are kept and a portion is missing. The data contain about 100,000 clones, 60% to 85% of them seen just once; the ten biggest clones take up over 9.5%. The specimen was PBMCs. The source is a man aged 50 or older in good health and CMV-seronegative.

This chain uses TRBV4-1 with TRBJ2-7; 12 bases fit TRBD2. This CDR3 has 18 amino acids. The V gene's germline CDR1 is MGHRA and CDR2 YSYEKL. V was clipped by 6 bases and J by 0 bases; unmatched bases: 12. The CDR3 sequence: CASSLYPTTSGSSYEQYF. The CDR3, as DNA: TGCGCCAGCAGTCTCTACCCCACGACTAGCGGGAGCTCCTACGAGCAGTACTTC.

CDR3 DNA sequence: TGTGCCAGCAGCCCGAGCCTTGGGACTAGCGGGACTAGCACAGATACGCAGTATTTT. Translated, it gives CASSPSLGTSGTSTDTQYF. The chain employs TRBV11-3 and TRBJ2-3; 13 bases map to TRBD2. CDR3 size: 19 residues. Germline assignment: CDR1 SGHNT and CDR2 YENEEA. The V gene end was trimmed by 5 bases and the J gene end by 0 bases; junction bases not matched to a gene: 11.

The gene calls are TRBV10-3 and TRBJ1-1; weak D call: TRBD1 (6 bases). V was shortened by 2 bases and J by 5 bases, with 12 bases between the two germline ends. The length of the CDR3 is 14 residues. CDR1 is ENHRY, CDR2 SYGVKD, per germline. The CDR3 loop is CAISEDGQPTEAFF. Here the CDR3 DNA reads TGTGCCATCAGTGAGGACGGACAGCCTACTGAAGCTTTCTTT.

The chain recombines TRBV18 with TRBJ1-5; D may be TRBD1 (6 bases). Germline values: CDR1 KGHSH, CDR2 LQKENI. The V and J ends lost 0 bases and 8 bases respectively, with 20 bases between them. The length of the CDR3 is 17 residues. The CDR3 nucleotides read TGTGCCAGCTCACCACCGCGAAAAGCAGGGGTAGTGGAGCCCCAGCATTTT. Translated: CASSPPRKAGVVEPQHF.

This sequence joins TRBV6-5 and TRBJ2-5; perhaps TRBD2 as D (7 bases). From germline, CDR1 is MNHEY and CDR2 SVGAGI. This CDR3 has 14 amino acids. Trimming stripped 10 bases from V and 0 bases from J, with 15 bases between. CDR3 sequence (DNA): TGTGCCACCGGGGGAGGGGGGCACCAAGAGACCCAGTACTTC. It encodes CATGGGGHQETQYF.

The genes are TRBV5-1 and TRBJ1-5; 7 bases fit TRBD1. V lost 0 bases to trimming and J lost 7 bases; unmatched junction nucleotides: 13. The CDR3 covers 17 residues. The germline V gene has CDR1 SGHRS and CDR2 YFSETQ. The CDR3 is CASSLDVLTGNSQPQHF. The CDR3 bases are TGCGCCAGCAGCTTGGACGTTCTGACAGGGAACAGCCAGCCCCAGCATTTT.

V gene TRBV9 combines with J gene TRBJ2-2, with D possibly TRBD2 on 5 matching bases. Germline-derived CDR1 and CDR2 are SGDLS and YYNGEE. The CDR3 runs 15 residues. Trimming shortened V by 0 bases and J by 5 bases, and 11 bases separated the two germline ends. Here the CDR3 DNA reads TGTGCCAGCAGCGTAGGGGTGAGGGTGACCGGGGAGCTGTTTTTT. This encodes CASSVGVRVTGELFF.

The genes are TRBV5-5 and TRBJ2-2, with D possibly TRBD1 on 6 matching bases. There are 15 residues in the CDR3. Per the germline V gene, CDR1 is SGHKS and CDR2 is YYEKEE (reference sequence). V lost 0 bases and J 5 bases, leaving 11 bases between the germline ends. CDR3 in DNA: TGTGCCAGCAGCTTGGTACCAGGGGAAACCGGGGAGCTGTTTTTT. This gives the protein CASSLVPGETGELFF.

The rearrangement links TRBV5-1 to TRBJ1-4; D is unresolved. The CDR3 has 14 amino acids. Trimming took off 7 bases at V and 6 bases at J, with 16 bases between the two ends. Germline V lookup: CDR1 SGHRS, CDR2 YFSETQ. The CDR3 DNA reads TGCGCCAGCCGCCGGGAGGCGAAAGATGAAAAACTGTTTTTT. This translates into CASRREAKDEKLFF.

The chain has TRBV20-1 and TRBJ2-3; D is undetermined. The CDR3 loop spans 10 amino acids. From germline, CDR1 is DFQATT and CDR2 SNEGSKA (reference sequence). V lost 1 base to trimming and J lost 11 bases, with 7 bases between them. CDR3 protein: CSARGRGQYF. In DNA form, the CDR3 reads TGCAGTGCTAGAGGTCGAGGGCAGTATTTT.

This rearrangement joins TRBV19 to TRBJ2-2; D is possibly TRBD1 (5 bases). CDR1 and CDR2 from the germline V gene are LNHDA and SQIVND (reference sequence). The CDR3 is made up of 16 amino acids. The V gene lost 8 bases and the J gene lost 2 bases, with 18 bases spanning the gap. In nucleotides, the CDR3 is TGTGCCAGTGCATTCTGGGCAGGGCTTAACACCGGGGAGCTGTTTTTT. The encoded protein is CASAFWAGLNTGELFF.

J is TRBJ2-1 and V is TRBV7-6; 10 nucleotides align to TRBD1. The CDR3 has 15 amino acids. V dropped 0 bases and J dropped 4; count of bases not matched to a gene: 0. Germline V gene lookup returns CDR1 SGHVS and CDR2 FNYEAQ. This CDR3 reads CASSLAGQGYNEQFF. The DNA of the CDR3 is TGTGCCAGCAGCTTAGCGGGACAGGGGTACAATGAGCAGTTCTTC.

This clone was observed a handful of times. The genes are TRBV7-3 and TRBJ2-2, with TRBD2 as a possible D gene (5 bases). The ends were cut back, 4 bases at V and 7 bases at J, with 10 bases in the middle. The CDR3 runs to 13 residues. Germline V CDR1 and CDR2: SGHTA, FQGTGA. In DNA form, the CDR3 reads TGTGCCAGCAGCTCCTCGGGGAACGGGGAGCTGTTTTTT. It is translated as CASSSSGNGELFF.

The V and J genes are TRBV5-1 and TRBJ2-7; tentative D call: TRBD1 (6 bases). The CDR3 totals 16 residues. Trimming shortened V by 0 bases and J by 1 base, and 14 bases separated the two germline ends. The germline gives CDR1 SGHRS, CDR2 YFSETQ. Here the CDR3 DNA reads TGCGCCAGCAGCTTGGACCCCCGGACAGTTTCCTACGAGCAGTACTTC. It specifies CASSLDPRTVSYEQYF.

V usage is TRBV29-1 and J usage is TRBJ2-7, with 9 bases identical to TRBD2. Germline V gene lookup returns CDR1 SQVTM and CDR2 ANQGSEA. CDR3 length: 14 amino acids. Losses at the gene ends were 4 bases for V and 0 bases for J; bases not matched to a gene: 4. The CDR3 nucleotides read TGCAGCGTTGCCGATAGCGGGAGCTCCTACGAGCAGTACTTC. It is translated as CSVADSGSSYEQYF.

V usage is TRBV5-1 and J usage is TRBJ1-5; a weak D match, TRBD1 (6 bases). The V end lost 0 bases, the J end lost 3 bases, and 10 bases lay between the germline ends. Per the germline V gene, CDR1 is SGHRS and CDR2 is YFSETQ. The CDR3 extends over 15 amino acids. CDR3 region: CASSLETGDNQPQHF. CDR3 coding DNA: TGCGCCAGCAGCTTGGAGACAGGCGACAATCAGCCCCAGCATTTT.

This clone was detected only a few times. V and J are TRBV28 and TRBJ2-1; 12 bases match TRBD2. J gave up 7 bases and V 5 bases, and 3 bases lay outside the gene matches. Germline V gene sequence: CDR1 MDHEN, CDR2 SYDVKM. This CDR3 comprises 14 residues. In DNA, the CDR3 is TGTGCCAGCAGTGGACTAGCGGGAAAGAATGAGCAGTTCTTC. This codes for CASSGLAGKNEQFF.

J is TRBJ1-1 and V is TRBV29-1, with 11 nucleotides matching TRBD1. V gave up 7 bases and J gave up 1 base; unmatched junction bases: 8. Germline values: CDR1 SQVTM, CDR2 ANQGSEA. The CDR3 is made up of 15 amino acids. The chain's CDR3 is CSAPGTGGRNTEAFF. The CDR3 DNA reads as TGCAGCGCCCCCGGGACAGGGGGGAGGAACACTGAAGCTTTCTTT.

This sequence joins TRBV30 and TRBJ2-1, with 14 positions matching TRBD2. Germline CDR1 reads GTSNPN; CDR2 reads SVGIG (reference sequence). The CDR3 is 15 residues long. J gave up 9 bases and V 5 bases, and 9 bases lay outside the gene matches. The CDR3 DNA sequence: TGTGCCTGGTCACCCGGACTAGCGGGAGGCGGTGAGCAGTTCTTC. Protein product: CAWSPGLAGGGEQFF.

The rearrangement links TRBV30 to TRBJ1-5; possibly TRBD1 for D (6 bases). This CDR3 region has 13 residues. Looked up from germline, CDR1 is GTSNPN and CDR2 is SVGIG (reference sequence). The V end was cut by 3 bases, the J end by 4 bases, with 10 bases between. The CDR3 coding sequence is TGTGCCTGGAGGGAGGGGGGGAATCAGCCCCAGCATTTT. Translated: CAWREGGNQPQHF.

This chain uses TRBV25-1 with TRBJ1-1, with 8 nucleotides matching TRBD1. Germline-derived CDR1 and CDR2 are MGHDK and SYGVNS. The CDR3 loop spans 15 amino acids. The V and J ends lost 4 bases and 6 bases, in that order; junction bases with no gene match: 10. This CDR3 reads CASSATWTGIAEAFF. The CDR3 DNA reads TGTGCCAGCAGTGCCACCTGGACAGGGATAGCTGAAGCTTTCTTT.

The chain couples TRBV9 to TRBJ2-1; tentative D call: TRBD1 (5 bases). With 0 bases removed from V and 4 bases from J, the gap between germline ends came to 14 bases. The germline V gene encodes CDR1 SGDLS and CDR2 YYNGEE. This CDR3 is built from 16 residues. Here the CDR3 reads CASSVGRQTGYNEQFF. In DNA, the CDR3 is TGTGCCAGCAGCGTAGGCAGACAGACTGGATACAATGAGCAGTTCTTC.

The chain recombines TRBV6-4 with TRBJ2-1, with 9 nucleotides matching TRBD2. CDR1 is MRHNA and CDR2 is SNTAGT in the germline V gene. The V segment lost 4 bases and the J segment 7 bases; nucleotides outside the gene matches: 11. The CDR3 has 16 amino acids. The CDR3 bases are TGTGCCAGCAGTGCACTGGCGGGGGGGCATGTTAATGAGCAGTTCTTC. This sequence encodes CASSALAGGHVNEQFF.

The chain has TRBV2 and TRBJ2-3, with D possibly matching TRBD2 (6 bases). This CDR3 contains 17 residues. CDR1 SNHLY and CDR2 FYNNEI come from the germline V gene. V lost 1 base and J 4 bases, leaving 18 bases between the germline ends. The CDR3 reads CASSEGSLGLAPDTQYF. The DNA of the CDR3 is TGTGCCAGCAGTGAAGGTTCTTTAGGTCTAGCGCCAGATACGCAGTATTTT.

V gene TRBV5-1 combines with J gene TRBJ1-2; TRBD1 aligns across 8 bases. CDR1 is SGHRS, CDR2 YFSETQ, per germline. This CDR3 is 14 amino acids long. Trimming at V came to 5 bases and at J to 3 bases, leaving 6 bases not matched to a gene. The CDR3 region has the DNA TGCGCCAGCAGGGAGGACAGGGTTCACTATGGCTACACCTTC. Translated, it gives CASREDRVHYGYTF. Full variable domain (missing parts from reference TRBV5-1 and TRBJ1-2): KAGVTQTPRYLIKTRGQQVTLSCSPISGHRSVSWYQQTPGQGLQFLFEYFSETQRNKGNFPGRFSGRQFSNSRSEMNVSTLELGDSALYLCASREDRVHYGYTFGSGTRLTVV.

V usage is TRBV30 and J usage is TRBJ1-1; 8 positions agree with TRBD1. After removal of 3 bases from V and 0 bases from J, the junction contained 9 bases not matched to a gene. This CDR3 is built from 16 residues. Per the germline V gene, CDR1 is GTSNPN and CDR2 is SVGIG (reference sequence). The chain's CDR3 is CAWRRYRGGMNTEAFF. The CDR3 nucleotides read TGTGCCTGGAGGAGATACAGGGGGGGAATGAACACTGAAGCTTTCTTT.

The V gene is TRBV4-1, the J gene TRBJ1-1; TRBD1 might be the D (6 bases). Germline lookup yields CDR1 MGHRA and CDR2 YSYEKL. CDR3 length equals 14 residues. V was cut by 4 bases and J by 1 base, with 10 bases left in between. CDR3 in DNA: TGCGCCAGCAGCCGAGAGACAGGGAACACTGAAGCTTTCTTT. Its protein product is CASSRETGNTEAFF.